These 9 T cell receptor beta chains came from one sample sequenced in a study of shared clonotypes between healthy human individuals. Repertoires were generated with immunoSEQ multiplex PCR, while TCRdb's copy carries only in-frame clones and drops some. The sample contains under 1,900,000 clones, approximately 98.5% of which appear only once. Input material: naive CD4+ T cells sorted from blood. The subset denotes: CD45RA+ positively selected. The receptors stem from a man aged 25-45 years in good health.

The V and J genes are TRBV18 and TRBJ2-2; 13 nucleotides agree with TRBD2. Germline V CDR1 and CDR2: KGHSH, LQKENI. The CDR3 consists of 18 residues. V shed 0 bases, J shed 7 bases, and the junction held 8 bases outside the gene matches. The DNA for the CDR3 is TGTGCCAGCTCACCACCCCTCGGGACTAGCGGGGAGTTCGGGGAGCTGTTTTTT. Residues: CASSPPLGTSGEFGELFF.

The chain is built from TRBV18 and TRBJ1-2, with TRBD1 identical over 8 bases. The germline V gene encodes CDR1 KGHSH and CDR2 LQKENI. The CDR3 is 18 amino acids. J was trimmed by 2 bases and V by 3 bases; bases with no gene match: 14. The DNA for the CDR3 is TGTGCCAGCTCACCGATACCCCCGGGACAGGATCGGAACTATGGCTACACCTTC. Residues: CASSPIPPGQDRNYGYTF.

The V and J genes are TRBV18 and TRBJ2-7; 7 nucleotides align to TRBD1. The CDR3 spans 15 residues. Germline V gene data show CDR1 as KGHSH and CDR2 as LQKENI. V lost 0 bases to trimming and J lost 2 bases; unmatched junction nucleotides: 4. The CDR3 loop reads CASSPPDRTAYEQYF. Written as DNA, the CDR3 is TGTGCCAGCTCACCACCGGACAGGACTGCCTACGAGCAGTACTTC.

J is TRBJ1-2 and V is TRBV28; D uncertain. Germline V gene sequence: CDR1 MDHEN, CDR2 SYDVKM. This CDR3 spans 11 amino acids. V shed 6 bases and J shed 7 bases, with 9 bases lying between them. CDR3 loop: CASRSPGGYTF. In DNA, the CDR3 is TGTGCCAGCAGATCCCCAGGTGGCTACACCTTC.

The chain couples TRBV6-1 to TRBJ2-7; 8 positions match TRBD1. In germline, CDR1 is MNHNS, CDR2 SASEGT. CDR3 length: 15 amino acids. After removal of 7 bases from V and 6 bases from J, the junction contained 14 bases not matched to a gene. This chain's CDR3 is CASTVSWTGLGEQYF. The DNA of the CDR3 is TGTGCCAGCACTGTCTCTTGGACAGGGTTGGGCGAGCAGTACTTC.

This clone was recorded once. This chain links TRBV7-2 with TRBJ2-5, with D maybe TRBD1 (6 bases). Germline assignment: CDR1 SGHTA and CDR2 FQGNSA. V was trimmed by 4 bases and J by 5 bases, leaving 14 bases between them. CDR3 length equals 14 residues. The CDR3, as DNA: TGTGCCAGCAGCTCCCAGGGGTTTCAGGAGACCCAGTACTTC. Encoded protein: CASSSQGFQETQYF. The whole variable domain, remainder taken from reference TRBV7-2 and TRBJ2-5, is GAGVSQSPSNKVTEKGKDVELRCDPISGHTALYWYRQSLGQGLEFLIYFQGNSAPDKSGLPSDRFSAERTGGSVSTLTIQRTQQEDSAVYLCASSSQGFQETQYFGPGTRLLVL.

A note on this clone: The germline gene is not matched at one end of the junction; a read error may be the cause. The V call is TRBV6-6, the J call TRBJ2-7; 9 bases line up with TRBD2. This CDR3 is 11 amino acids long. Per the germline V gene, CDR1 is MNHNY and CDR2 is SVGAGI (reference sequence). The CDR3 is CASSYGSGRIF. For the CDR3, the DNA is TGTGCCAGCAGTTACGGGAGCGGGAGGATTTTC.

This chain joins TRBV28 and TRBJ1-2; D perhaps matches TRBD1 (6 bases). V was clipped by 8 bases and J by 8 bases, with 21 bases between them. CDR1 is MDHEN, CDR2 SYDVKM, per germline. The CDR3 runs to 14 residues. CDR3 DNA sequence: TGTGCCAGCGCTAGGGGCCTAGGGGGAAGCGGCTACACCTTC. It yields the protein CASARGLGGSGYTF.

The J gene is TRBJ1-5, the V gene TRBV9; no definite D call. Per germline, CDR1 SGDLS and CDR2 YYNGEE. Trimming pared 4 bases from V and 1 base from J, leaving 9 bases between. CDR3 size: 14 residues. The CDR3, as DNA: TGTGCCAGCAGCCGCGCCTCGAGCAATCAGCCCCAGCATTTT. Residues: CASSRASSNQPQHF.